This TCR beta chain was found in a study of shared clonotypes between healthy human individuals. Clones were read by immunoSEQ multiplex PCR, and TCRdb kept only the in-frame ones, dropping some. There are over a million clones in the sample; approximately 97% occur only once, and roughly 1.1% lies in the top ten. Notes on the study in general: Generally, estimated richness proved larger in naive subsets than it did in memory subsets.

The germline V gene has CDR1 SGHAT and CDR2 FQNNGV. The CDR3 consists of 9 residues. V was shortened by 8 bases and J by 3 bases, with 2 bases between the two germline ends. As regards this clone: Its cognate antigen is unknown.

The TCR sequence derives from a young man in good health. The source material was naive CD4+ T cells sorted from blood. Subset denoted: CD45RA+ positively selected. This chain links TRBV11-2 with TRBJ2-7; D unresolved. DNA of the CDR3: TGTGCCAGCTACTACGAGCAGTACTTC. Translated, it gives CASYYEQYF.